Detailed here is one T cell receptor beta chain. Trimming shortened V by 5 bases and J by 3 bases, and 14 bases separated the two germline ends. The length of the CDR3 is 14 residues. This record comes from a study of CD8 T cells in Susac syndrome. Reverse transcription used roughly 0.5 to 1 ug RNA and random hexamers. TCRdb re-derived calls from the immunoSEQ multiplex PCR reads in MiXCR, one entry per CDR3 protein. The top ten clones hold 0.12% of a sample with over 150,000 distinct CDR3 sequences, 95% to 96% of them seen once. The sample consisted of CD4+ T cells from PBMCs. V gene TRBV12-3 or TRBV12-4 combines with J gene TRBJ2-7; possibly TRBD2 for D (6 bases). The source is a human donor with Susac syndrome. The CDR3 sequence is CASSPGLQSYEQYF. The CDR3 region has the DNA TGTGCCAGCAGTCCGGGACTTCAGAGCTACGAGCAGTACTTC.